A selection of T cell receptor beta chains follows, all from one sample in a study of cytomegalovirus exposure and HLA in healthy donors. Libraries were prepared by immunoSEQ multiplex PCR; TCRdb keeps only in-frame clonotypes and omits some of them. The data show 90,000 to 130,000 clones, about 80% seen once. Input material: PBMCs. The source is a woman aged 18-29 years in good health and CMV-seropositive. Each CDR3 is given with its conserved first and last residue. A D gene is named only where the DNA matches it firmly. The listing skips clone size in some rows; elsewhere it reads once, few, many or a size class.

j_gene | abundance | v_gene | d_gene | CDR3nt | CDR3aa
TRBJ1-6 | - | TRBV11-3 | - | TGTGCCAGCAGCTTTCTGGCGGGGTCACCCCTCCACTTT | CASSFLAGSPLHF
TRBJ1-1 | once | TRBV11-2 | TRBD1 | TGTGCCAGCATATCAACGACAGGGGGACAAGCTTTCTTT | CASISTTGGQAFF
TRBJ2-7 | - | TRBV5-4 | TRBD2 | TGTGCCAGCAGCGCAAGCCCTAGCGGGGCCTCCTACGAGCAGTACTTC | CASSASPSGASYEQYF
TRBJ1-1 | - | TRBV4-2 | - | TGTGCCAGCAGCCAGACGGGGGGCTACGAAGCTTTCTTT | CASSQTGGYEAFF
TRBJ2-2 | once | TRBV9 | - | TGTGCCAGCAGCGCGCTACAGGCCGGGGAGCTGTTTTTT | CASSALQAGELFF
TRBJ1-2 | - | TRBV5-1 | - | TGCGCCAGCAGCTTGGGCGTCCCCAGAGGAGACTACACCTTC | CASSLGVPRGDYTF
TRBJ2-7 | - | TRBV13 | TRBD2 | TGTGCCAGCAGCTCGAGTGGGGGGGGACTAGCGGAGTCCTACGAGCAGTACTTC | CASSSSGGGLAESYEQYF
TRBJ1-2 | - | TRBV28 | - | TGTGCCAGCACTTTAGTGGCGGGGGTGGGCTATGGCTACACCTTC | CASTLVAGVGYGYTF
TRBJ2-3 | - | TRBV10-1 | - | TGCGCCAGCAGTGAAGGCGGGAGCACAGATACGCAGTATTTT | CASSEGGSTDTQYF
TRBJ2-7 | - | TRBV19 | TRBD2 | TGTGCCAGTAGTATAGATCACACTAGCGGGAGGCACGAGCAGTACTTC | CASSIDHTSGRHEQYF
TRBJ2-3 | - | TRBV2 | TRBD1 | TGTGCCAGCACCGGGACAGGGGTTTGGGATACGCAGTATTTT | CASTGTGVWDTQYF
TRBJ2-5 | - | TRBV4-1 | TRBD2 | TGCGCCAGCAGCCATCACGGGACTAGCACGTCAAAGACCCAGTACTTC | CASSHHGTSTSKTQYF
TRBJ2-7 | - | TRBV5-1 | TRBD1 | TGCGCCAGCAGCTTGGCATTTTTACAGGGGAGCTCCTACGAGCAGTACTTC | CASSLAFLQGSSYEQYF
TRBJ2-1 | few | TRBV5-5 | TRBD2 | TGTGCCAGCAGTAGGACTAGCGGGACTTACAATGAGCAGTTCTTC | CASSRTSGTYNEQFF
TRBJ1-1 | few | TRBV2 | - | TGTGCCAGCAGTGACAGGGTAGTTGAAGCTTTCTTT | CASSDRVVEAFF
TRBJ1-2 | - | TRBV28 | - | TGTGCCAGCAGTTTATCCGGAGTTGGCTACACCTTC | CASSLSGVGYTF
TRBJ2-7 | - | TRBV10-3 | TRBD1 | TGTGCCAGCTTGGGACAGGGGACCACCTACGAGCAGTACTTC | CASLGQGTTYEQYF
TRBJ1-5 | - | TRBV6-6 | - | TGTGCCAGCAGCCTGGCCCCATATAGCAATCAGCCCCAGCATTTT | CASSLAPYSNQPQHF
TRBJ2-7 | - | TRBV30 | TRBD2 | TGTGCCTGGGCCCTTGGGACTAGCGGGGCCCGCTACGAGCAGTACTTC | CAWALGTSGARYEQYF
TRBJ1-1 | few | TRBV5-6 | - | TGTGCCAGCACCCCTCATCGGACTCGGAACACTGAAGCTTTCTTT | CASTPHRTRNTEAFF
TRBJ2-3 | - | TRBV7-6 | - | TGTGCCAGCAGCCCCTCTCCAGGGGCTAGCACAGATACGCAGTATTTT | CASSPSPGASTDTQYF
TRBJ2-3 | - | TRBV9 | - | TGTGCCAGCAGCGTAGATCCATCGGGGAGAGGGGGACCAGATACGCAGTATTTT | CASSVDPSGRGGPDTQYF
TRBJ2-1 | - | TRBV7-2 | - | TGTGCCAGCAGCCGAGTCGGGGGATTAGGTGAGCAGTTCTTC | CASSRVGGLGEQFF